This is a list of T cell receptor beta chains from one sample in a study of T-cell reconstitution after alpha-beta-depleted transplantation in children. TCRdb fed the PCR reads into MiXCR, producing one record per CDR3 protein. Of hundreds of thousands of distinct CDR3 sequences in the sample, around 16% were seen once. Source: PBMCs, mostly from graft donor cells, taken 360 days after TCRalphabeta/CD19-depleted stem cell transplant. All receptors come from a male patient under 10 years old who had a stem cell transplant for acute lymphoblastic leukemia, so the T cells may come from the graft donor. CDR3s include the opening cysteine and the closing phenylalanine or tryptophan. Each record gives: V gene, J gene, CDR3 protein.

v_gene: TRBV7-2; j_gene: TRBJ2-1; CDR3aa: CASSLAQREGEQFF
v_gene: TRBV7-9; j_gene: TRBJ1-1; CDR3aa: CASSSRPSPSMNTEAFF
v_gene: TRBV7-8; j_gene: TRBJ1-4; CDR3aa: CASRSGFPATNEKLFF
v_gene: TRBV7-2; j_gene: TRBJ2-2; CDR3aa: CASSLYRATGELFF
v_gene: TRBV10-3; j_gene: TRBJ2-7; CDR3aa: CAISESRASYEQYF
v_gene: TRBV7-8; j_gene: TRBJ2-7; CDR3aa: CASSYGGRAPNEQYF
v_gene: TRBV9; j_gene: TRBJ2-7; CDR3aa: CASGSGRMSEQYF
v_gene: TRBV5-1; j_gene: TRBJ1-6; CDR3aa: CASSLEGQGRALHF
v_gene: TRBV7-2; j_gene: TRBJ2-7; CDR3aa: CASSLGARYYEQYF
v_gene: TRBV4-1; j_gene: TRBJ2-1; CDR3aa: CASSQVPGGSAHTVNEQFF
v_gene: TRBV7-9; j_gene: TRBJ1-5; CDR3aa: CASSQLRGQPQHF
v_gene: TRBV3-1; j_gene: TRBJ2-4; CDR3aa: CASSLSTSGMRVTKNIQYF
v_gene: TRBV28; j_gene: TRBJ2-7; CDR3aa: CASSSGGITYEQYF
v_gene: TRBV7-3; j_gene: TRBJ2-7; CDR3aa: CASSLNVSSSGRAQASYEQYF
v_gene: TRBV4-2; j_gene: TRBJ2-5; CDR3aa: CASSRKIRSGSSQETQYF
v_gene: TRBV28; j_gene: TRBJ2-7; CDR3aa: CASSWGLAGGRYEQYF
v_gene: TRBV11-1; j_gene: TRBJ2-7; CDR3aa: CASSPSGEGPYEQYF
v_gene: TRBV7-2; j_gene: TRBJ1-1; CDR3aa: CASSLKSAGGTEAFF
v_gene: TRBV12-3/TRBV12-4; j_gene: TRBJ2-3; CDR3aa: CASRKAYTWLETDTQYF
v_gene: TRBV7-2; j_gene: TRBJ1-2; CDR3aa: CASSVPGQGGDGYTF
v_gene: TRBV6-1; j_gene: TRBJ1-1; CDR3aa: CASSEGVDGEAFF
v_gene: TRBV10-3; j_gene: TRBJ2-5; CDR3aa: CAISSRSGSKETQYF
v_gene: TRBV7-2; j_gene: TRBJ1-1; CDR3aa: CASSGDRNTEAFF
v_gene: TRBV4-3; j_gene: TRBJ2-3; CDR3aa: CASSPYGAGGRGTDTQYF
v_gene: TRBV20-1; j_gene: TRBJ2-1; CDR3aa: CSARDWPAGDQPSRSSYNEQFF
v_gene: TRBV9; j_gene: TRBJ2-3; CDR3aa: CASTLSGRSTDTQYF
v_gene: TRBV7-9; j_gene: TRBJ2-2; CDR3aa: CASSLRGQHTGELFF
v_gene: TRBV4-1; j_gene: TRBJ2-5; CDR3aa: CASSQRQGQETQYF
v_gene: TRBV9; j_gene: TRBJ1-1; CDR3aa: CASSVGIGGGRLDTEAFF
v_gene: TRBV6-2/TRBV6-3; j_gene: TRBJ2-2; CDR3aa: CASSYPSPQRAGVDTGELFF
v_gene: TRBV29-1; j_gene: TRBJ2-2; CDR3aa: CSVEVAGVISGELFF
v_gene: TRBV7-2; j_gene: TRBJ2-1; CDR3aa: CASSARLAYNEQFF
v_gene: TRBV5-1; j_gene: TRBJ2-6; CDR3aa: CASSTGTTQLHPSGANVLTF
v_gene: TRBV7-9; j_gene: TRBJ2-5; CDR3aa: CASSEQELAGETQYF
v_gene: TRBV11-3; j_gene: TRBJ2-5; CDR3aa: CASSLGGLGQGETQYF
v_gene: TRBV28; j_gene: TRBJ2-1; CDR3aa: CASSRLAGGSYNEQFF
v_gene: TRBV4-1; j_gene: TRBJ2-6; CDR3aa: CASSQDGSFRTITNSGANVQTF
v_gene: TRBV30; j_gene: TRBJ1-2; CDR3aa: CARSLGYEGAHGYTF
v_gene: TRBV11-2; j_gene: TRBJ2-1; CDR3aa: CASSHDFSSYNEQFF
v_gene: TRBV7-2; j_gene: TRBJ2-1; CDR3aa: CASTPGTRIYEQFF
v_gene: TRBV6-2/TRBV6-3; j_gene: TRBJ2-1; CDR3aa: CASRRAGRESYNEQFF
v_gene: TRBV12-3/TRBV12-4; j_gene: TRBJ2-1; CDR3aa: CASSSIRLGEQFF
v_gene: TRBV4-3; j_gene: TRBJ1-6; CDR3aa: CASSQETPTSGNSPLHF
v_gene: TRBV4-2; j_gene: TRBJ2-1; CDR3aa: CASSPLIAGGANEQFF
v_gene: TRBV6-2/TRBV6-3; j_gene: TRBJ2-3; CDR3aa: CASRPGTSGRWLRTDTQYF
v_gene: TRBV10-3; j_gene: TRBJ2-3; CDR3aa: CAISWDRTDTQYF
v_gene: TRBV4-3; j_gene: TRBJ2-5; CDR3aa: CASSQEVEESQYF
v_gene: TRBV6-2/TRBV6-3; j_gene: TRBJ2-1; CDR3aa: CASSYSPTSGIESGQSGNEQFF
v_gene: TRBV20-1; j_gene: TRBJ2-1; CDR3aa: CSARGTSGSSNEQFF
v_gene: TRBV28; j_gene: TRBJ2-5; CDR3aa: CASRAGRGLQETQYF
v_gene: TRBV7-6; j_gene: TRBJ2-2; CDR3aa: CASSPDWVVSGVFEFGELFF
v_gene: TRBV6-4; j_gene: TRBJ2-1; CDR3aa: CASSLDRPRPYNEQFF
v_gene: TRBV27; j_gene: TRBJ2-2; CDR3aa: CASSIRGSTGELFF